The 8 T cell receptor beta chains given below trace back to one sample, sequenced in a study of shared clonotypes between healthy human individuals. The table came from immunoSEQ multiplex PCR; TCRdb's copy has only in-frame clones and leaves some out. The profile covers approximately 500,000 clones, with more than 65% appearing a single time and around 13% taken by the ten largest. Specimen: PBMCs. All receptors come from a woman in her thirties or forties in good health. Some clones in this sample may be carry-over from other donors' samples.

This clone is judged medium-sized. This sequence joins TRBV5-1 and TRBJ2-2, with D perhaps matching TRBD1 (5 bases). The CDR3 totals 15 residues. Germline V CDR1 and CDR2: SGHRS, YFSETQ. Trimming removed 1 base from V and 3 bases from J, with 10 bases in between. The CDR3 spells CASSLMSRDTGELFF. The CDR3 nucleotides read TGCGCCAGCAGCTTGATGTCCAGGGACACCGGGGAGCTGTTTTTT.

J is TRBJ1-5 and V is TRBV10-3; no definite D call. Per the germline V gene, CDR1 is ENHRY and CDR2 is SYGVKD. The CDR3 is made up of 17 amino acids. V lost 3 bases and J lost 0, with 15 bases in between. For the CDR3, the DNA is TGTGCCATCAGTGACCAAGGGTTAGTCTATAGCAATCAGCCCCAGCATTTT. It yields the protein CAISDQGLVYSNQPQHF.

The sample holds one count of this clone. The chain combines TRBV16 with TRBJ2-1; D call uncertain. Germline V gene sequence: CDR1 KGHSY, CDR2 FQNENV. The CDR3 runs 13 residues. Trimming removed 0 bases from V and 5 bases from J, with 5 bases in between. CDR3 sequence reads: CASSQSIHNEQFF. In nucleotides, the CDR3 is TGTGCCAGCAGCCAATCCATCCACAATGAGCAGTTCTTC.

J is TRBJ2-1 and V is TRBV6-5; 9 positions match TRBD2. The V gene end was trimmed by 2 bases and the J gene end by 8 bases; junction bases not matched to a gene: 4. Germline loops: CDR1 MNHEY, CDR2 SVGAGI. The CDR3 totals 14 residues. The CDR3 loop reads CASSYGREGYEQFF. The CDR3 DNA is TGTGCCAGCAGTTACGGGCGGGAGGGCTATGAGCAGTTCTTC.

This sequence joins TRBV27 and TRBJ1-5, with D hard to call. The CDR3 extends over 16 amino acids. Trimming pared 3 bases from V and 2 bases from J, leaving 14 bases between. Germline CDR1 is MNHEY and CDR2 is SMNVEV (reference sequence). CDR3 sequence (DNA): TGTGCCAGCAGTTTGAGTTGGGGTGGTGGCAATCAGCCCCAGCATTTT. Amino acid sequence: CASSLSWGGGNQPQHF.

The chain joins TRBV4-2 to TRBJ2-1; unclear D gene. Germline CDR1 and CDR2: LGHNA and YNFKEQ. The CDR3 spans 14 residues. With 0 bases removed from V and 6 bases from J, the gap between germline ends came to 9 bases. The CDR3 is CASSQDVSRNEQFF. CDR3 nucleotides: TGTGCCAGCAGCCAAGACGTTAGCCGCAATGAGCAGTTCTTC.

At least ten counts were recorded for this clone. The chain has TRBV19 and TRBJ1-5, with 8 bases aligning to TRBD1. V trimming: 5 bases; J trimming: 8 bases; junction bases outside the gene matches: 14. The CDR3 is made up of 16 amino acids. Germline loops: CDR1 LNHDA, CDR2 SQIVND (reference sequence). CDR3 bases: TGTGCCAGTAGTCCTCTAATCGATACAGGGGGTAAGCCCCAGCATTTT. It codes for CASSPLIDTGGKPQHF.

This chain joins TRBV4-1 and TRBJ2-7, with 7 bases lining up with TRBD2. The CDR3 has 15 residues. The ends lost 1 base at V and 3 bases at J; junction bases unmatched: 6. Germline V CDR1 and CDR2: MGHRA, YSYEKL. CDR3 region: CASSQGLAENYEQYF. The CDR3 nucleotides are TGCGCCAGCAGCCAAGGCCTAGCGGAAAACTACGAGCAGTACTTC.